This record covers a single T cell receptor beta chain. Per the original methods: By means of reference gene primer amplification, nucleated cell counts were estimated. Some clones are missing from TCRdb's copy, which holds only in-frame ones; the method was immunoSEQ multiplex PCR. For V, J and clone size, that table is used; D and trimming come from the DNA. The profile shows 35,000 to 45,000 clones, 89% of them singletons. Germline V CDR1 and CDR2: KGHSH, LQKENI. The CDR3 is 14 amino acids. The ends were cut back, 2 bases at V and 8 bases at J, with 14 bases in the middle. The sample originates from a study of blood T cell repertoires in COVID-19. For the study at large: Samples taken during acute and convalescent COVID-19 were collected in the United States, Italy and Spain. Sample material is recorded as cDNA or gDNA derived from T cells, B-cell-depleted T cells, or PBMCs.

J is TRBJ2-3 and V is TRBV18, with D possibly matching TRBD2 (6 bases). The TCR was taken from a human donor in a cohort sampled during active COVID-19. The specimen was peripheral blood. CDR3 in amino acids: CASSPGTGGGTQYF. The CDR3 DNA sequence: TGTGCCAGCTCACCAGGGACCGGGGGAGGTACGCAGTATTTT. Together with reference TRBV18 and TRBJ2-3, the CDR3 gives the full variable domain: NAGVMQNPRHLVRRRGQEARLRCSPMKGHSHVYWYRQLPEEGLKFMVYLQKENIIDESGMPKERFSAEFPKEGPSILRIQQVVRGDSAAYFCASSPGTGGGTQYFGPGTRLTVL.